One sample yielded the 10 T cell receptor beta chains listed below, sequenced in a study of blood T cells in healthy people across ages. Primed by a sample-barcoded 5' primer and a J-beta primer mix, a second PCR proceeded for 7 to 11 cycles. TCRdb re-derived calls from the 5' RACE reads in MiXCR, one entry per CDR3 protein. The repertoire holds about a million distinct CDR3 sequences, with roughly 48% as singletons. The sample taken for sequencing was blood. These receptors originate from a man aged 25-45 years in good health.

This clonotype was detected a few times. CDR3 nucleotides: TGTGCCAGCAGCCCCTGGGAAAGTGAGCAGTTCTTC. It codes for CASSPWESEQFF. The chain is built from TRBV7-2 and TRBJ2-1; D gene uncertain. CDR3 length equals 12 residues. The V gene's germline CDR1 is SGHTA and CDR2 FQGNSA. V was shortened by 5 bases and J by 9 bases, with 11 bases between the two germline ends.

This clonotype was seen at least ten times. In DNA form, the CDR3 reads TGTGCCAGCAGTTTGGCGGGATCAGAGACCCAGTACTTC. Protein: CASSLAGSETQYF. The chain carries TRBV7-9 and TRBJ2-5; D may be TRBD2 (6 bases). Trimming cost V 6 bases and J 4 bases, with 12 bases left between them. The V gene's germline CDR1 is SEHNR and CDR2 FQNEAQ (reference sequence). This CDR3 spans 13 amino acids.

This chain connects TRBV28 to TRBJ2-7; TRBD1 or TRBD2 may be the D gene (6 bases each). CDR1 and CDR2 (germline): MDHEN, SYDVKM. The CDR3 has 15 amino acids. V lost 7 bases to trimming and J lost 0 bases, with 16 bases between them. CDR3 DNA: TGTGCCAGCACCTCCAGGGGACTGTCCTCCTACGAGCAGTACTTC. Protein product: CASTSRGLSSYEQYF.

This chain links TRBV20-1 with TRBJ1-5, with a weak D call TRBD1 (6 bases). The CDR3 length is 13 residues. Germline CDR1 and CDR2: DFQATT and SNEGSKA (reference sequence). Trimming took 2 bases from V and 5 from J, leaving 10 bases between them. CDR3 loop: CSARRRTDQPQHF. The CDR3 DNA reads TGCAGTGCTAGACGTAGGACAGATCAGCCCCAGCATTTT.

The V call is TRBV29-1, the J call TRBJ1-2, with D maybe TRBD1 (6 bases). Trimming took off 4 bases at V and 4 bases at J, with 16 bases between the two ends. The CDR3 has 14 residues. Germline V lookup: CDR1 SQVTM, CDR2 ANQGSEA. The CDR3 loop reads CSVARGGQVYGYTF. The CDR3 DNA is TGCAGCGTTGCCCGCGGGGGCCAGGTCTATGGCTACACCTTC. Full variable domain (outside the CDR3, taken from reference TRBV29-1 and TRBJ1-2): SAVISQKPSRDICQRGTSLTIQCQVDSQVTMMFWYRQQPGQSLTLIATANQGSEATYESGFVIDKFPISRPNLTFSTLTVSNMSPEDSSIYLCSVARGGQVYGYTFGSGTRLTVV.

There are many counts of this clonotype. The V call is TRBV7-2, the J call TRBJ1-1, with a weak D call TRBD1 (5 bases). The germline V gene encodes CDR1 SGHTA and CDR2 FQGNSA. The CDR3 consists of 13 residues. V shed 3 bases and J shed 1 base, with 6 bases lying between them. CDR3 sequence (DNA): TGTGCCAGCAGCTTCGGGACGAACACTGAAGCTTTCTTT. Translating it yields CASSFGTNTEAFF.

This chain uses TRBV7-9 with TRBJ1-3; D uncertain. The CDR3 runs to 15 residues. The V end lost 6 bases, the J end lost 0 bases, and 12 bases lay between the germline ends. Germline V lookup: CDR1 SEHNR, CDR2 FQNEAQ (reference sequence). CDR3 nucleotides: TGTGCCAGCAGTCCAAGCAGGCCCTCTGGAAACACCATATATTTT. It yields the protein CASSPSRPSGNTIYF.

This clonotype was seen a handful of times. This rearrangement joins TRBV4-3 to TRBJ2-7; D is undetermined. V gave up 4 bases and J gave up 5 bases, with 12 bases separating them. Germline CDR1 LGHNA, CDR2 YSLEER. This CDR3 spans 13 amino acids. In DNA form, the CDR3 reads TGCGCCAGCAGCCGCCGCCGGTCCGACGAGCAGTACTTC. This gives the protein CASSRRRSDEQYF.

V usage is TRBV29-1 and J usage is TRBJ2-5; possible D gene TRBD1, 5 bases. Trimming took 6 bases from V and 2 from J, leaving 10 bases between them. The CDR3 contains 12 residues. Germline loops: CDR1 SQVTM, CDR2 ANQGSEA. The DNA of the CDR3 is TGCAGCGTACCGACAGATCAAGAGACCCAGTACTTC. Translating it yields CSVPTDQETQYF.

The rearrangement links TRBV7-9 to TRBJ2-7; weak D call: TRBD2 (6 bases). CDR1 is SEHNR, CDR2 FQNEAQ, per germline (reference sequence). The CDR3 extends over 16 amino acids. Trimming cost V 0 bases and J 2 bases, with 14 bases left between them. The CDR3 is CASSLAAGTQAYEQYF. CDR3 DNA: TGTGCCAGCAGCTTAGCCGCCGGGACTCAAGCCTACGAGCAGTACTTC.